This T cell receptor beta chain is from a study of human T cells and chemical hapten exposure. Regarding the study as a whole: Counts of TCRs above 1 in 1000 frequency stayed unchanged with DPC sensitization.

As for time point: patch test 2, 6 weeks after DPC sensitization. This sample's treatment: therapeutic diphenylcyclopropenone sensitization with weekly scalp DPC. The template was total RNA from unfractionated whole blood. As originally analysed: There were a median of around 100,000 TCRs per sample, with a range from roughly 20,000 to 700,000. MiXCR was run by TCRdb on the RACE reads, yielding one entry per CDR3 protein. For this entry, the V and J calls and clone size follow TCRdb and not the study's own pipeline. The data show tens of thousands of distinct CDR3 sequences, with 8.5% to 10% seen just once and roughly 13% held by the top ten. The CDR3 covers 15 residues. Germline lookup yields CDR1 LGHNT and CDR2 FRNRAP. The V and J ends lost 7 bases and 2 bases, in that order; junction bases with no gene match: 7. This clonotype was observed a single time. Its antigen is unidentified.

The starting material was whole blood, obtained in connection with sensitization to the hapten diphenylcyclopropenone (DPC). The V and J genes are TRBV12-5 and TRBJ2-3; 9 bases line up with TRBD2. The receptor was isolated from a young woman with alopecia areata. Some clones in this sample may be carry-over from other donors' samples. CDR3 protein: CASAPLAGYTDTQYF. The CDR3 DNA reads TGTGCTAGTGCTCCCCTAGCGGGGTACACAGATACGCAGTATTTT.